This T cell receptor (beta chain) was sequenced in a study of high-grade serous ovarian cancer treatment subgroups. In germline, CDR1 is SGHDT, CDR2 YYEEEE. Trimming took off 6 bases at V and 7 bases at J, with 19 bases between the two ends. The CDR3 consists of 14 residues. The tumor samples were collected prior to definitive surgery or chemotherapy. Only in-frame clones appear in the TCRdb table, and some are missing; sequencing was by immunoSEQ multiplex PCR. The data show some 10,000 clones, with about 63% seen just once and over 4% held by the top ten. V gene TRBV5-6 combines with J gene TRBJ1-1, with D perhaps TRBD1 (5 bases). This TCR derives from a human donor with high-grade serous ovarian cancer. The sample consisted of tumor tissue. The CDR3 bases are TGTGCCAGCACCGAAAGGGGCGGAGGGATTGAAGCTTTCTTT. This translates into CASTERGGGIEAFF.